The rows below give T cell receptor beta chains drawn from one sample of a study of T cells in Graves' hyperthyroidism and ophthalmopathy. Using its own MiXCR run on the multiplex PCR reads, TCRdb lists one record per CDR3 protein. The sample lists hundreds of thousands of distinct CDR3 sequences; around 15% were seen once. Material: blood. The receptors were gathered from a woman between 55 and 75 years old with Graves' ophthalmopathy. The CDR3 runs from the conserved cysteine through the conserved F or W. The D gene is left open where the match is weak. Not all rows give a size; the values are once, few, many and, for expanded clones, a class.

j_gene: TRBJ1-5; d_gene: NA; abundance: many; v_gene: TRBV28; CDR3nt: TGTGCCAGCAGTTTAGTTGGGTACCAGCCCCAGCATTTT; CDR3aa: CASSLVGYQPQHF
j_gene: TRBJ2-7; d_gene: NA; abundance: NA; v_gene: TRBV7-2; CDR3nt: TGTGCCAGCAGCCCAATGGCAGGATACGAGCAGTACTTC; CDR3aa: CASSPMAGYEQYF
j_gene: TRBJ2-3; d_gene: NA; abundance: many; v_gene: TRBV24-1; CDR3nt: TGTGCCACCAGTGAGCCGAACGGGGCATCAGATACGCAGTATTTT; CDR3aa: CATSEPNGASDTQYF
j_gene: TRBJ1-1; d_gene: TRBD1; abundance: many; v_gene: TRBV3-1; CDR3nt: TGTGCCAGCAGCCAAGTCCAGGGGGGTACTGAAGCTTTCTTT; CDR3aa: CASSQVQGGTEAFF
j_gene: TRBJ2-5; d_gene: NA; abundance: many; v_gene: TRBV5-1; CDR3nt: TGCGCCAGCAGCTCAGGAAGGGGTGAAGAGACCCAGTACTTC; CDR3aa: CASSSGRGEETQYF
j_gene: TRBJ2-2; d_gene: TRBD1; abundance: NA; v_gene: TRBV5-4; CDR3nt: TGTGCCAGCAGCCGCGGAGACAGGGGAGCCGGGGAGCTGTTTTTT; CDR3aa: CASSRGDRGAGELFF
j_gene: TRBJ1-2; d_gene: NA; abundance: NA; v_gene: TRBV6-1; CDR3nt: TGTGCCAGCAGTGAAGTCGGCAGGGAGCAACCTACGTACTACTATGGCTACACCTTC; CDR3aa: CASSEVGREQPTYYYGYTF
j_gene: TRBJ1-3; d_gene: NA; abundance: NA; v_gene: TRBV10-2; CDR3nt: TGCGCCAGCAGGCAGGTAGTCTCTGGAAACACCATATATTTT; CDR3aa: CASRQVVSGNTIYF
j_gene: TRBJ2-7; d_gene: TRBD2; abundance: NA; v_gene: TRBV20-1; CDR3nt: TGCAGTGCTAGGTTAACCGGAGGGCTAGCGGGAGGCAGAAATACCTACGAGCAGTACTTC; CDR3aa: CSARLTGGLAGGRNTYEQYF
j_gene: TRBJ1-1; d_gene: NA; abundance: NA; v_gene: TRBV28; CDR3nt: TGTGCCAGCAGTCCAAATGGGGAGTGGAACACTGAAGCTTTCTTT; CDR3aa: CASSPNGEWNTEAFF
j_gene: TRBJ1-4; d_gene: NA; abundance: NA; v_gene: TRBV7-9; CDR3nt: TGTGCCAGCAGCGTGGGGGGCGCGGCTAATGAAAAACTGTTTTTT; CDR3aa: CASSVGGAANEKLFF
j_gene: TRBJ2-2; d_gene: TRBD2; abundance: NA; v_gene: TRBV6-2/TRBV6-3; CDR3nt: TGTGCCAGCAGGGCGGGACTAGCGAGCACCGGGGAGCTGTTTTTT; CDR3aa: CASRAGLASTGELFF
j_gene: TRBJ2-3; d_gene: NA; abundance: many; v_gene: TRBV20-1; CDR3nt: TGCAGTGCCCAGGTGTCTTCGCGGGCGGATACGCAGTATTTT; CDR3aa: CSAQVSSRADTQYF
j_gene: TRBJ2-2; d_gene: NA; abundance: many; v_gene: TRBV11-2; CDR3nt: TGTGCCAGCAGCTTAGAGGCTTTTGCCTCCGGGGAGCTGTTTTTT; CDR3aa: CASSLEAFASGELFF
j_gene: TRBJ1-5; d_gene: NA; abundance: many; v_gene: TRBV12-3/TRBV12-4; CDR3nt: TGTGCCAGCAGTAGATCCGGGGGAAATCAGCCCCAGCATTTT; CDR3aa: CASSRSGGNQPQHF
j_gene: TRBJ2-2; d_gene: TRBD1; abundance: NA; v_gene: TRBV7-7; CDR3nt: TGTGCTAGCAGCTTAAACAGGGGGGCCACCGGGGAGCTGTTTTTT; CDR3aa: CASSLNRGATGELFF
j_gene: TRBJ1-6; d_gene: TRBD1; abundance: many; v_gene: TRBV20-1; CDR3nt: TGCAGTGCTCATCTCGGGACAGGGTATAATTCACCCCTCCACTTT; CDR3aa: CSAHLGTGYNSPLHF
j_gene: TRBJ2-5; d_gene: TRBD1; abundance: many; v_gene: TRBV7-2; CDR3nt: TGTGCCAGCAGCCCCAGCATACAGGGGGGAGAGACCCAGTACTTC; CDR3aa: CASSPSIQGGETQYF
j_gene: TRBJ2-3; d_gene: TRBD2; abundance: many; v_gene: TRBV27; CDR3nt: TGTGCCAGCAAAACATCGCGGGAGTTCCCCCCAGATACGCAGTATTTT; CDR3aa: CASKTSREFPPDTQYF
j_gene: TRBJ1-1; d_gene: TRBD1; abundance: once; v_gene: TRBV7-9; CDR3nt: TGTGCCAGCAGCTTTACCCCGGGACAGGGGATAAATGGAGCTTTCTTT; CDR3aa: CASSFTPGQGINGAFF
j_gene: TRBJ1-1; d_gene: NA; abundance: NA; v_gene: TRBV7-2; CDR3nt: TGTGCCAGCAGCTTAGTAGGGTCAGTCTCAGGGGCTTTCTTT; CDR3aa: CASSLVGSVSGAFF
j_gene: TRBJ2-5; d_gene: NA; abundance: many; v_gene: TRBV18; CDR3nt: TGTGCCAGCTCACCAAGGAGAAGCGGGCTTCAAGAGACCCAGTACTTC; CDR3aa: CASSPRRSGLQETQYF
j_gene: TRBJ2-3; d_gene: NA; abundance: once; v_gene: TRBV7-9; CDR3nt: TGTGCCAGCAGCCCCTCTGCGGCTAGCACAGATACGCAGTATTTT; CDR3aa: CASSPSAASTDTQYF
j_gene: TRBJ1-2; d_gene: NA; abundance: NA; v_gene: TRBV25-1; CDR3nt: TGTGCCAGCAGTGAATATGGGAGGGGAGGGGGGCGAGGCTACACCTTC; CDR3aa: CASSEYGRGGGRGYTF
j_gene: TRBJ2-5; d_gene: TRBD1; abundance: NA; v_gene: TRBV5-5; CDR3nt: TGTGCCAGCAGCTCACAGGGGGCGCAGCCAGAGACCCAGTACTTC; CDR3aa: CASSSQGAQPETQYF
j_gene: TRBJ2-5; d_gene: NA; abundance: many; v_gene: TRBV7-9; CDR3nt: TGTGCCAGCAGCTTGGGGGGACGGCCACAAGAGACCCAGTACTTC; CDR3aa: CASSLGGRPQETQYF
j_gene: TRBJ2-1; d_gene: TRBD2; abundance: many; v_gene: TRBV28; CDR3nt: TGTGCCAGCAGCCTTAGCGGGAGGCCGAACAATGAGCAGTTCTTC; CDR3aa: CASSLSGRPNNEQFF
j_gene: TRBJ2-5; d_gene: NA; abundance: many; v_gene: TRBV20-1; CDR3nt: TGCAGTGCTAGAATTCGAGCGGGTGGAGAGACCCAGTACTTC; CDR3aa: CSARIRAGGETQYF
j_gene: TRBJ1-1; d_gene: NA; abundance: many; v_gene: TRBV18; CDR3nt: TGTGCCAGCTCACCACGTCTACAGGTCGCCGGAGGCACTGAAGCTTTCTTT; CDR3aa: CASSPRLQVAGGTEAFF
j_gene: TRBJ2-6; d_gene: TRBD1; abundance: NA; v_gene: TRBV28; CDR3nt: TGTGCCAGCAGTTTAGAGAGGGACAGGGTGAACGGGGCCAACGTCCTGACTTTC; CDR3aa: CASSLERDRVNGANVLTF
j_gene: TRBJ1-1; d_gene: NA; abundance: NA; v_gene: TRBV9; CDR3nt: TGTGCCAGCAGCATCACGGGGGCCCTTCCCACTGAAGCTTTCTTT; CDR3aa: CASSITGALPTEAFF